The 9 T cell receptor beta chains below come from one sample, sequenced in a study of cytomegalovirus exposure and HLA in healthy donors. The primer mix had 60 Vbeta and 13 Jbeta primers. Libraries were prepared by immunoSEQ multiplex PCR; TCRdb keeps only in-frame clonotypes and omits some of them. The sample has about 110,000 clones; roughly 82% are singletons. The sequencing input was PBMCs. Receptors originate from a man aged 45-60 years in good health and CMV-seronegative.

The chain recombines TRBV5-1 with TRBJ2-5; perhaps TRBD2 as D (5 bases). The CDR3 length is 14 residues. Per germline, CDR1 SGHRS and CDR2 YFSETQ. The V end was cut by 1 base, the J end by 5 bases, with 12 bases between. CDR3 sequence (DNA): TGCGCCAGCAGCTTGACTAGTTATCAGGAGACCCAGTACTTC. Protein product: CASSLTSYQETQYF.

The chain links TRBV7-2 to TRBJ1-1, with D possibly being TRBD1 (6 bases). The germline V and J ends were trimmed by 1 base and 4 bases, with 16 bases remaining between them. From germline, CDR1 is SGHTA and CDR2 FQGNSA. CDR3 size: 16 residues. The CDR3 sequence is CASSLEGGGSITEAFF. CDR3 DNA: TGTGCCAGCAGCTTAGAGGGTGGGGGCTCGATCACTGAAGCTTTCTTT. Combining the CDR3 with reference TRBV7-2 and TRBJ1-1 gives the whole variable domain GAGVSQSPSNKVTEKGKDVELRCDPISGHTALYWYRQSLGQGLEFLIYFQGNSAPDKSGLPSDRFSAERTGGSVSTLTIQRTQQEDSAVYLCASSLEGGGSITEAFFGQGTRLTVV.

The chain carries TRBV7-2 and TRBJ1-4; 9 positions match TRBD1. CDR1 SGHTA and CDR2 FQGNSA come from the germline V gene. The CDR3 extends over 15 amino acids. V was pared by 4 bases and J by 7 bases, with 7 bases of the junction left unmatched. CDR3 loop: CASSSPGTGIEKLFF. The CDR3 bases are TGTGCCAGCAGCTCACCCGGGACAGGGATTGAAAAACTGTTTTTT.

The chain recombines TRBV5-6 with TRBJ2-7; possibly TRBD1 for D (5 bases). The CDR3 consists of 13 residues. V gave up 4 bases and J gave up 9 bases, with 17 bases separating them. Germline CDR1 and CDR2: SGHDT and YYEEEE. CDR3 in amino acids: CASSLLTQGVQYV. CDR3 nucleotides: TGTGCCAGCAGCCTCCTTACGCAGGGTGTGCAGTACGTC.

The DNA for the CDR3 is TGTGCCAGCAGTGACACACAGGGATCCAGCTACACCTTC. This translates into CASSDTQGSSYTF. V and J are TRBV2 and TRBJ1-2; the D gene is possibly TRBD1 (6 bases). The CDR3 is made up of 13 amino acids. The V gene lost 3 bases and the J gene lost 9 bases, with 14 bases spanning the gap. From germline, CDR1 is SNHLY and CDR2 FYNNEI.

The J gene is TRBJ1-2, the V gene TRBV11-2; D remains unclear. CDR3 size: 14 residues. V lost 3 bases, J lost 5 bases, and 13 bases lay in between. Germline V CDR1 and CDR2: SGHAT, FQNNGV. The chain's CDR3 is CASSFLSGEYGYTF. The CDR3 DNA reads TGTGCCAGCAGCTTTCTAAGCGGGGAGTATGGCTACACCTTC.

The chain combines TRBV5-4 with TRBJ1-6; possibly TRBD1 for D (6 bases). Trimming stripped 3 bases from V and 6 bases from J, with 16 bases between. This CDR3 is built from 16 residues. CDR1 SGHNT and CDR2 YYREEE come from the germline V gene (reference sequence). The CDR3 region is CASSSPRGGINSPLHF. The CDR3 DNA is TGTGCCAGCAGCTCCCCTCGGGGGGGCATTAATTCACCCCTCCACTTT. Looking up the rest from reference TRBV5-4 and TRBJ1-6 gives the full variable domain: ETGVTQSPTHLIKTRGQQVTLRCSSQSGHNTVSWYQQALGQGPQFIFQYYREEENGRGNFPPRFSGLQFPNYSSELNVNALELDDSALYLCASSSPRGGINSPLHFGNGTRLTVT.

This rearrangement joins TRBV5-1 to TRBJ1-6; a possible D gene is TRBD1 (6 bases). V shed 0 bases and J shed 7 bases, with 14 bases lying between them. There are 16 residues in the CDR3. In germline, CDR1 is SGHRS, CDR2 YFSETQ. The CDR3 is CASSLAQGIQNSPLHF. CDR3 sequence (DNA): TGCGCCAGCAGCTTGGCACAGGGAATACAGAATTCACCCCTCCACTTT.

The chain carries TRBV6-4 and TRBJ2-4; no clear D gene. Germline V gene lookup returns CDR1 MRHNA and CDR2 SNTAGT. The CDR3 totals 18 residues. The germline V and J ends were trimmed by 3 bases and 0 bases, with 18 bases remaining between them. CDR3 loop: CASSEPPPETLAKNIQYF. The CDR3 region has the DNA TGTGCCAGCAGTGAGCCCCCACCCGAGACTCTAGCCAAAAACATTCAGTACTTC.